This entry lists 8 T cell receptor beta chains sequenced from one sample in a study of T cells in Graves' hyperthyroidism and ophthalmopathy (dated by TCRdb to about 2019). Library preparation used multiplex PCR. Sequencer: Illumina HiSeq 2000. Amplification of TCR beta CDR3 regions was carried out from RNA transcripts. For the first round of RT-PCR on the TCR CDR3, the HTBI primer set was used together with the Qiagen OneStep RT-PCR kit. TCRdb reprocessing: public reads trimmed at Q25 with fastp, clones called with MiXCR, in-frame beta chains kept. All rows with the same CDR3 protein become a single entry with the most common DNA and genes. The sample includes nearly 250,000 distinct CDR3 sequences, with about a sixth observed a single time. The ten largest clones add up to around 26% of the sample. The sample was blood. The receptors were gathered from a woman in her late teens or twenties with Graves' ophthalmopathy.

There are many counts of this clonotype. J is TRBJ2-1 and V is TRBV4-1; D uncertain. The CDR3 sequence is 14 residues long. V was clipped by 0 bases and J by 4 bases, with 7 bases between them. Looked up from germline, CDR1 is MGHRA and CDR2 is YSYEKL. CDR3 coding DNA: TGCGCCAGCAGCCAAGATAACTTTTACAATGAGCAGTTCTTC. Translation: CASSQDNFYNEQFF.

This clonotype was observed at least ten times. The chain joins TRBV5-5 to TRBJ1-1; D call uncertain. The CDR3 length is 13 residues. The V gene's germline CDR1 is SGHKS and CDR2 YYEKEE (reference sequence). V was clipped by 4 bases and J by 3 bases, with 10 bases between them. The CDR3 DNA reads TGTGCCAGCAGCAGCCGACCGGACACTGAAGCTTTCTTT. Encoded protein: CASSSRPDTEAFF.

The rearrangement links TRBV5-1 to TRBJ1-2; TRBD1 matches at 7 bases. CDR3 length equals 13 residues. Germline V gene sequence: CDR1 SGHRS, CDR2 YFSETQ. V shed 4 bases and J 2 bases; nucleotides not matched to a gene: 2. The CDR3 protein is CASSVTGNYGYTF. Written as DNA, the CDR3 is TGCGCCAGCAGCGTGACAGGGAACTATGGCTACACCTTC.

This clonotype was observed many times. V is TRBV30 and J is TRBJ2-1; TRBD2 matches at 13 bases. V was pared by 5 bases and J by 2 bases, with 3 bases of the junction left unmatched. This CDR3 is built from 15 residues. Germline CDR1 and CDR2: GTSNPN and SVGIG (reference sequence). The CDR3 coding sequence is TGTGCCTGGGATGGGACTAGCGGGGCCTACAATGAGCAGTTCTTC. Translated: CAWDGTSGAYNEQFF.

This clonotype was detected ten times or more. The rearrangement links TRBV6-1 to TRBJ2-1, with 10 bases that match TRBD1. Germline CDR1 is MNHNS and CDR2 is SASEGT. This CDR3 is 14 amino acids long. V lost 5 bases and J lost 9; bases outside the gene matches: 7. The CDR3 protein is CASSRRQGAVEQFF. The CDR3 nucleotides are TGTGCCAGCAGTCGACGACAGGGGGCCGTTGAGCAGTTCTTC.

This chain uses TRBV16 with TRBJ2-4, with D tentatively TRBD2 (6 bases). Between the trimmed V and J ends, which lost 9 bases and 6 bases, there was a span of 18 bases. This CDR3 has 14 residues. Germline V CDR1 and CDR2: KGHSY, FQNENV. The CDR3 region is CASTPSRESNIQYF. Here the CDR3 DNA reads TGTGCCAGTACCCCCTCCCGGGAGTCAAACATTCAGTACTTC.

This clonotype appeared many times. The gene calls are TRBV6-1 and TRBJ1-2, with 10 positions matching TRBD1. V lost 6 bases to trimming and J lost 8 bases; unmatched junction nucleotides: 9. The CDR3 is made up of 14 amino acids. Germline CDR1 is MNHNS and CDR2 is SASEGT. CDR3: CASRKPGTGDGYTF. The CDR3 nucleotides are TGTGCCAGCAGGAAACCAGGGACAGGGGACGGCTACACCTTC.

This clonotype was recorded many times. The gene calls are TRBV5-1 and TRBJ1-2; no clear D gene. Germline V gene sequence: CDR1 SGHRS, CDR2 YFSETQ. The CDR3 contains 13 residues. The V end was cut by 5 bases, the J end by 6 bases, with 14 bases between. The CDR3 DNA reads TGCGCCAGCAGAGTCTCCGGGCCTCATGGCTACACCTTC. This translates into CASRVSGPHGYTF.